This entry concerns a single T cell receptor (beta chain). Antigen: not known. These data are taken from a study of siplizumab effects on memory and regulatory T cells. Study-wide results and caveats: Proliferating Tregs in siplizumab cultures were never verified as suppressive. Significant reduction of alloreactive sequences traceable to unstimulated CD4+ memory cells was observed with siplizumab.

Here immunoSEQ multiplex PCR was the method, and the copy in TCRdb shows in-frame clones only, minus some. The sample includes over 100,000 clones, 92% seen only once; the top ten take about 0.75%. Deletions cut 1 base from V and 0 bases from J, with 9 bases between. Germline V gene lookup returns CDR1 SGHTA and CDR2 FQGTGA. This CDR3 contains 16 residues. The material sequenced was Tregs sorted from blood. J is TRBJ2-2 and V is TRBV7-3; D may be TRBD1 (5 bases). The sequence was collected from a human donor in good health. The CDR3 DNA reads TGTGCCAGCAGCTTAAGACAGAGCGCGAACACCGGGGAGCTGTTTTTT. Residues: CASSLRQSANTGELFF. The whole variable domain, remainder taken from reference TRBV7-3 and TRBJ2-2, is GAGVSQTPSNKVTEKGKYVELRCDPISGHTALYWYRQSLGQGPEFLIYFQGTGAADDSGLPNDRFFAVRPEGSVSTLKIQRTERGDSAVYLCASSLRQSANTGELFFGEGSRLTVL.